This TCR beta chain emerged from a study of beta chain features in type 1 diabetes. Study-wide points: Whether HLA type influences TCRB rearrangement remained unresolved here. Among all four CD4+ subsets, Type 1 diabetes patients had TCRB CDR3s that were moderately but significantly shorter.

The isolated RNA, all of it, was reverse transcribed, so expressed TCRB transcripts were what got sequenced. Sequenced naive, central memory and regulatory T cell samples produced an average of about 3.57 million reads. Libraries were prepared by immunoSEQ multiplex PCR; TCRdb keeps only in-frame clonotypes and omits some of them. This table has a few hundred thousand clones, approximately 16% appearing once. The CDR3 is 13 amino acids. V shed 8 bases, J shed 4 bases, and the junction held 6 bases outside the gene matches. Looked up from germline, CDR1 is LNHDA and CDR2 is SQIVND (reference sequence). Remarks on this clone: No antigen is known for it.

The sequencing sample was made of naive CD4+ T cells from blood. The sequence derives from a man aged 25-45 years with type 1 diabetes. V gene TRBV19 combines with J gene TRBJ2-5; TRBD2 agrees at 8 bases. The CDR3 DNA is TGTGCCAGTTCCCCCCTAGCGGGAGAGACCCAGTACTTC. The encoded protein is CASSPLAGETQYF.